The clone carrying this T cell receptor beta chain showed up just a few times. The antigen is not known. This CDR3 has 15 residues. V dropped 5 bases and J dropped 11; count of bases not matched to a gene: 9. Looked up from germline, CDR1 is SEHNR and CDR2 is FQNEAQ (reference sequence). The data originate from a study of response to subunit inactivated influenza vaccine. One entry per CDR3 protein results from TCRdb running MiXCR on the RT-PCR reads. Altogether 550,000 to 800,000 distinct CDR3 sequences are present, about 15% being singletons, with the ten largest covering around 6.5%. Findings of the study overall: Each seasonal flu vaccination may recruit only limited new T cells, authors suggested.

Sample: PBMCs from blood, taken less than 15 days before vaccination. The sequence came from a man aged 45 to 65 who received an inactivated influenza vaccine. The chain has TRBV7-9 and TRBJ2-3; 14 nucleotides match TRBD2. The CDR3 region has the DNA TGTGCCAGCAGCCCGCGGACTAGCGGGAGGCCCTGGCAGTATTTT. This codes for CASSPRTSGRPWQYF.